This is a list of T cell receptor beta chains from one sample in a study of CD8 T cells in Susac syndrome. A single record per CDR3 protein comes from TCRdb applying MiXCR to the immunoSEQ multiplex PCR reads. Of 150,000 to 250,000 distinct CDR3 sequences in the sample, more than 90% were seen once. Sequencing was done on a sample of CD4+ T cells from PBMCs. Receptors originate from a human donor with multiple sclerosis. The CDR3 runs from the conserved cysteine through the conserved F or W. The D gene is left open where the match is weak. Size is stated for part of the rows, as once, few or many counts, or as a class when the clone is expanded.

>NA|TRBV27|NA|TRBJ1-4
CASSLLGAFREKLFF
TGTGCCAGCAGTTTACTGGGGGCGTTTAGGGAAAAACTGTTTTTT
>NA|TRBV5-1|NA|TRBJ2-6
CASRVEGPVASGANVLTF
TGCGCCAGCAGGGTCGAAGGGCCAGTAGCCTCTGGGGCCAACGTCCTGACTTTC
>once|TRBV2|NA|TRBJ2-1
CASGNWGEQFF
TGTGCCAGCGGGAACTGGGGTGAGCAGTTCTTC
>NA|TRBV3-1|NA|TRBJ2-2
CASSPRGGTGELFF
TGTGCCAGCAGCCCCCGGGGCGGCACCGGGGAGCTGTTTTTT
>NA|TRBV20-1|NA|TRBJ2-1
CSARRDKYNEQFF
TGCAGTGCTAGACGGGACAAGTACAATGAGCAGTTCTTC
>once|TRBV15|NA|TRBJ2-7
CATSREGTPLGEQYF
TGTGCCACCAGCAGAGAAGGGACTCCCTTAGGCGAGCAGTACTTC
>NA|TRBV3-1|NA|TRBJ1-2
CAVSGVDDGYTF
TGTGCCGTATCAGGAGTTGATGATGGCTACACCTTC
>NA|TRBV29-1|NA|TRBJ1-2
CSSREESNYGYTF
TGCAGCTCTCGAGAGGAATCTAACTATGGCTACACCTTC
>NA|TRBV7-9|NA|TRBJ2-7
CASSLPGGVSYEQYF
TGTGCCAGCAGCTTACCTGGGGGCGTATCCTACGAGCAGTACTTC
>NA|TRBV7-6|NA|TRBJ2-3
CASSLGREDTQYF
TGTGCCAGCAGCTTAGGGCGTGAAGATACGCAGTATTTT
>NA|TRBV11-2|NA|TRBJ2-1
CASSPEGGPGPHNEQFF
TGTGCCAGCTCCCCCGAGGGAGGCCCCGGGCCCCACAATGAGCAGTTCTTC
>once|TRBV9|NA|TRBJ1-6
CASSTGGSGRVNSPLHF
TGTGCCAGCAGCACGGGGGGCTCGGGACGGGTTAATTCACCCCTCCACTTT
>NA|TRBV5-1|NA|TRBJ2-7
CASSSPFTSYEQYF
TGCGCCAGCAGCTCCCCCTTCACCTCCTACGAGCAGTACTTC
>NA|TRBV5-1|TRBD1|TRBJ2-3
CASSFGQGASDTQYF
TGCGCCAGCAGCTTCGGACAGGGTGCCTCAGATACGCAGTATTTT
>NA|TRBV20-1|TRBD2|TRBJ2-1
CSARTRLIYNEQFF
TGCAGTGCAAGGACTAGACTCATCTACAATGAGCAGTTCTTC
>NA|TRBV5-8|NA|TRBJ1-5
CASSLASFQPQHF
TGTGCCAGCAGCTTGGCCAGTTTCCAGCCCCAGCATTTT
>NA|TRBV20-1|NA|TRBJ1-3
CSAPTGTGNTIYF
TGCAGTGCTCCTACAGGGACTGGAAACACCATATATTTT
>NA|TRBV29-1|NA|TRBJ2-1
CSALEGFLSYNEQFF
TGCAGCGCCCTGGAGGGGTTCCTCTCCTACAATGAGCAGTTCTTC
>NA|TRBV5-1|NA|TRBJ1-1
CASSLTTSGETEAFF
TGCGCCAGCAGCTTGACTACCTCGGGGGAAACTGAAGCTTTCTTT
>NA|TRBV7-6|TRBD1|TRBJ2-7
CASSIQTGHDEQYF
TGTGCCAGCAGCATACAGACAGGGCACGACGAGCAGTACTTC
>NA|TRBV3-1|NA|TRBJ2-1
CASSQELGAEQFF
TGTGCCAGCAGCCAAGAGCTAGGTGCCGAGCAGTTCTTC